This T cell receptor (beta chain) came from a study of radiotherapy plus CTLA-4 blockade in lung cancer. Germline trimming cut 7 bases from V and 7 bases from J; bases unmatched to any gene: 6. From germline, CDR1 is SNHLY and CDR2 FYNNEI. The CDR3 extends over 12 amino acids. CTLA-4 blockade using ipilimumab, together with focal radiation, was received by patients with chemo-refractory metastatic non-small-cell lung cancer. Clones were read by immunoSEQ multiplex PCR, and TCRdb kept only the in-frame ones, dropping some. Of over 80,000 clones in the sample, roughly four fifths are singletons; the top ten hold roughly 0.84%.

This TCR was recovered from a human donor with non-small cell lung cancer who had stable disease on radiotherapy plus ipilimumab. The starting material was peripheral blood, obtained from a patient treated with radiotherapy plus ipilimumab. The rearrangement links TRBV2 to TRBJ2-7; 8 nucleotides agree with TRBD1. The CDR3 DNA sequence: TGTGCCAGCATACGGACAGGGCGAGAGCAGTACTTC. It translates to CASIRTGREQYF.